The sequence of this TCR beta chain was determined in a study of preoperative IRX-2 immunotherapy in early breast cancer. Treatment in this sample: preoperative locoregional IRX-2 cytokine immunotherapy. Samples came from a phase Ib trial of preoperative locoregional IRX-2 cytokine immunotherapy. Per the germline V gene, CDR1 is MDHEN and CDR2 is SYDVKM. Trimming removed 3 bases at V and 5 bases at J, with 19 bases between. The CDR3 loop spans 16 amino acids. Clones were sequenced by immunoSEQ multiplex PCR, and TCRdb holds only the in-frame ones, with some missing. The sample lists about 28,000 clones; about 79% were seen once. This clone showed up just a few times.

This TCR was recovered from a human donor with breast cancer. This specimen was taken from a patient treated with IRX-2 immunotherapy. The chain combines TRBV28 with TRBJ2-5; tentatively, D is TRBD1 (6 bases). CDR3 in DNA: TGTGCCAGCAGTTTCGGACAGCCCCAGGTAGGGGAGACCCAGTACTTC. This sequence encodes CASSFGQPQVGETQYF.